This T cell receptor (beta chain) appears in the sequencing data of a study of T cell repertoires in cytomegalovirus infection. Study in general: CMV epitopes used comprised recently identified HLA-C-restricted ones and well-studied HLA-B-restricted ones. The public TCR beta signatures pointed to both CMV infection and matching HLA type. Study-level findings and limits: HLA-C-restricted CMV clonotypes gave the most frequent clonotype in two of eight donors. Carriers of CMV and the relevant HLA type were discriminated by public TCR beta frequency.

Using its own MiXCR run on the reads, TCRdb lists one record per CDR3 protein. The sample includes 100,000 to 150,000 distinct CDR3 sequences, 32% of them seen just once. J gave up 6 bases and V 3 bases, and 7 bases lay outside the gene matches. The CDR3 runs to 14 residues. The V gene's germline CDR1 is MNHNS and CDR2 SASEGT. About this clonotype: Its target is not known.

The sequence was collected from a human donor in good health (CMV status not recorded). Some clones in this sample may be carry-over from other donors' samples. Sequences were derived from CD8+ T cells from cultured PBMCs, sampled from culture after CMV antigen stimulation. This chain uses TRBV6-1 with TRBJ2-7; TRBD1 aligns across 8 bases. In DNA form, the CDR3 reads TGTGCCAGCAGTGACTACCCAGGGGGCGCCGAGCAGTACTTC. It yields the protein CASSDYPGGAEQYF.